This T cell receptor beta chain was observed in a study of molecular identifiers for immune sequencing clone quantification. The study, taken as a whole, reports: The study found clones above 20 RNA copies held over 99% of effector molecules and under 1% in naive cells.

V was pared by 5 bases and J by 1 base, with 6 bases of the junction left unmatched. The CDR3 is 17 residues long. Germline V gene sequence: CDR1 SGHAT, CDR2 FQNNGV. For this clonotype: As yet, its antigen is unknown.

TCRdb reprocessed the PCR reads with MiXCR, giving one entry per CDR3 protein. The data contain about half a million distinct CDR3 sequences, roughly 23% of them seen just once; the ten biggest clones take up more than 0.8%. The chain employs TRBV11-2 and TRBJ2-3; 13 bases line up with TRBD2. The sequence derives from a human donor in good health. Some libraries in this study had Jurkat cell RNA spiked in. Sequencing was performed on naive CD8+ T cells from blood, with Jurkat cell RNA spiked in. Subset denoted: FACS-sorted CD8+CD4-CCR7+CD45RA+ naive T cells. The CDR3 DNA sequence: TGTGCCAGCAGCCCGATCGGACTAGCGGGGGGCACAGATACGCAGTATTTT. Residues: CASSPIGLAGGTDTQYF.